This is a list of T cell receptor beta chains from one sample in a study of PD-1 blockade in classical Hodgkin lymphoma. This table comes from immunoSEQ multiplex PCR, and its TCRdb copy is limited to in-frame clones, with some not included. The sample includes some 9,300 clones, roughly 75% seen only once; the top ten take around 4.5%. The specimen comprised CD4+ T cells from blood, sampled before the fourth cycle of nivolumab. All receptors derive from a human donor with classical Hodgkin lymphoma. Both conserved end residues are part of each CDR3. A D gene is named only where the DNA matches it firmly. Clone size is stated in some rows and not others, as once, few, many or a class when expanded.

>TRBJ2-6|TRBV11-2|NA|NA
TGTGCCAGCAGCCCCTCTGGGGCCAACGTCCTGACTTTC
CASSPSGANVLTF
>TRBJ2-3|TRBV7-6|NA|NA
TGTGCCAGCAGCTCCGCTCTCCGGGGAGATACGCAGTATTTT
CASSSALRGDTQYF
>TRBJ2-5|TRBV7-9|NA|NA
TGTGCCAGCAGCGCGCACCTTGGTGCCCAAGAGACCCAGTACTTC
CASSAHLGAQETQYF
>TRBJ1-3|TRBV7-8|NA|NA
TGTGCCAGCAGCTCTTATGGAAACACCATATATTTT
CASSSYGNTIYF
>TRBJ1-2|TRBV7-2|TRBD1|NA
TGTGCCAGCGGGGGACAGCTGAACTATGGCTACACCTTC
CASGGQLNYGYTF
>TRBJ2-3|TRBV9|TRBD2|NA
TGTGCCAGCCAGGGACTAGCGGGGACTCCGCAGTATTTT
CASQGLAGTPQYF
>TRBJ1-2|TRBV14|NA|NA
TGTGCCAGGGGGCCGGGAGCTATATATGGCTACACCTTC
CARGPGAIYGYTF
>TRBJ2-5|TRBV5-6|NA|NA
TGTGCCAGCAGCTTAACAGGAGAGACCCAGTACTTC
CASSLTGETQYF
>TRBJ2-2|TRBV5-6|NA|NA
TGTGCCAGCAACATTCTCGACACCGGGGAGCTGTTTTTT
CASNILDTGELFF
>TRBJ2-7|TRBV2|NA|NA
TGTGCCAGCAGCTTACAGGGGAGGTCCTACGAGCAGTACTTC
CASSLQGRSYEQYF
>TRBJ2-1|TRBV2|NA|NA
TGTGCCAGCAGTGCTCCTCCCGGTGAGCAGTTCTTC
CASSAPPGEQFF
>TRBJ2-2|TRBV30|TRBD1|NA
TGTGCCGGGGGACAGCAGAACACCGGGGAGCTGTTTTTT
CAGGQQNTGELFF
>TRBJ1-2|TRBV2|TRBD1|NA
TGTGCCAGCCGGACAGGGGGAAACTATGGCCACACCTTC
CASRTGGNYGHTF
>TRBJ1-2|TRBV7-3|NA|few
TGTGCCAGCAGCCACGGACCCGACTATGGCTACACCTTC
CASSHGPDYGYTF
>TRBJ1-2|TRBV5-1|NA|NA
TGCGCCAGCAGCTTGGATCGACAGGTAGGAGGCTACACCTTC
CASSLDRQVGGYTF
>TRBJ1-1|TRBV11-2|NA|NA
TGTGCCAGCAGCTCCCAGGGAGGCACTGAAGCTTTCTTT
CASSSQGGTEAFF
>TRBJ1-1|TRBV6-1|NA|once
TGTGCCAGCAGTGACAGGGTACCTCTCCGTAGAGCTTTCTTT
CASSDRVPLRRAFF
>TRBJ1-1|TRBV19|NA|NA
TGTGCCAGTAGATGGGTCACTGAAGCTTTCTTT
CASRWVTEAFF
>TRBJ1-2|TRBV4-1|NA|NA
TGCGCCAGCAGCCAAGAGGGGGCGAGTCCACTCTATGGCTACACCTTC
CASSQEGASPLYGYTF
>TRBJ1-1|TRBV5-1|NA|NA
TGCGCCAGCAGCCCTTCAATCAACCAGAACACTGAAGCTTTCTTT
CASSPSINQNTEAFF
>TRBJ2-1|TRBV6-6|NA|NA
TGTGCCAGCAGTTACGTAGATGGCTATAGGAATGAGCAGTTCTTC
CASSYVDGYRNEQFF
>TRBJ1-2|TRBV6-5|NA|few
TGTGCCAGCAATAAGGGGCGCAACTATGGCTACACCTTC
CASNKGRNYGYTF
>TRBJ2-5|TRBV14|NA|NA
TGTGCCAGCAGCCACGGTTCCAGGGGTGCATTGGAGACCCAGTACTTC
CASSHGSRGALETQYF
>TRBJ1-2|TRBV5-6|TRBD1|NA
TGTGCCAGCAGCCCGGGACAGGGGGCAAATAACTATGGCTACACCTTC
CASSPGQGANNYGYTF
>TRBJ1-4|TRBV14|NA|NA
TGTGCCAGCAGCCAAGCGAAGCTTGCAACTAATGAAAAACTGTTTTTT
CASSQAKLATNEKLFF
>TRBJ2-5|TRBV5-5|NA|NA
TGTGCCAGCAGCTTGAATCCTGTGCCAGGTCAAGAGACCCAGTACTTC
CASSLNPVPGQETQYF
>TRBJ1-5|TRBV19|NA|once
TGTGCCAGTAGTGAGGGTAGCAATCAGCCCCAGCATTTT
CASSEGSNQPQHF
>TRBJ1-6|TRBV1|NA|NA
TGCACCAGCAGCCAAGATCCCGGATGGATATATAATTCACCCCTCCACTTT
CTSSQDPGWIYNSPLHF
>TRBJ1-1|TRBV2|NA|NA
TGTGCCAGCAGTGTGGGGGGCCGTAACACTGAAGCTTTCTTT
CASSVGGRNTEAFF
>TRBJ2-5|TRBV15|TRBD1|NA
TGTGCCACCAGCAGAGGCTCGGGACAGCCCCAAGAGACCCAGTACTTC
CATSRGSGQPQETQYF
>TRBJ2-2|TRBV6-5|NA|NA
TGTGCCAGCAGTTACAACACCGGGGAGCTGTTTTTT
CASSYNTGELFF
>TRBJ1-1|TRBV18|NA|once
TGTGCCAGCTCGGACACTCTGAACACTGAAGCTTTCTTT
CASSDTLNTEAFF
>TRBJ2-3|TRBV14|NA|few
TGTGCCAGCAGCAGGGGACCCTCGGATTATACGCAGTATTTT
CASSRGPSDYTQYF
>TRBJ1-1|TRBV5-1|TRBD1|NA
TGCGCCAGCAAGGAGGCAGGGGGATTGCGGAACACTGAAGCTTTCTTT
CASKEAGGLRNTEAFF
>TRBJ1-1|TRBV25-1|NA|NA
TGTGCCAGCAGTGAACCAGGGGACTTCACTGAAGCTTTCTTT
CASSEPGDFTEAFF
>TRBJ2-3|TRBV7-2|TRBD2|NA
TGTGCCAGCAGCCTACAAATACGGACTAGCGCCACGTACACAGATACGCAGTATTTT
CASSLQIRTSATYTDTQYF
>TRBJ2-3|TRBV9|NA|NA
TGTGCCAGCAGCCAACAGAGTTTCACAGATACGCAGTATTTT
CASSQQSFTDTQYF
>TRBJ2-1|TRBV7-2|NA|NA
TGTGCCAGCAGCTTAGCATTCGGCGGAGTCGGCCTTACCTACAATGAGCAGTTCTTC
CASSLAFGGVGLTYNEQFF
>TRBJ1-3|TRBV5-1|TRBD1|NA
TGCGCCAGCAGCCCCGGGACAGGGGCCGGAAACACCATATATTTT
CASSPGTGAGNTIYF
>TRBJ1-2|TRBV7-9|TRBD1|NA
TGTGCCAGCAGCCCCCCTGGACAGGGAAAAAACTATGGCTACACCTTC
CASSPPGQGKNYGYTF
>TRBJ1-1|TRBV30|NA|NA
TGTGCCTCCACCCTGGGGCATATAAACACTGAAGCTTTCTTT
CASTLGHINTEAFF
>TRBJ2-2|TRBV30|NA|NA
TGTGCCTGTCGCGGACAGATTAACACCGGGGAGCTGTTTTTT
CACRGQINTGELFF
>TRBJ2-2|TRBV11-3|TRBD1|NA
TGTGCCAGCAGCCCGACAGGGAGTAACACCGGGGAGCTGTTTTTT
CASSPTGSNTGELFF
>TRBJ2-3|TRBV18|NA|NA
TGTGCCAGCTCACCACCGGGCGGGGGCTCAGATACGCAGTATTTT
CASSPPGGGSDTQYF
>TRBJ1-6|TRBV11-3|NA|NA
TGTGCCAGCAGCTTAGCGTCAGGGCGGACCGGTGAGACCCTCCACTTT
CASSLASGRTGETLHF
>TRBJ2-2|TRBV5-6|NA|NA
TGTGCCAGCAGACGAGTCGCTGGGACCGGGGAGCTGTTTTTT
CASRRVAGTGELFF
>TRBJ1-3|TRBV30|NA|NA
TGTGCCTGGCGTACCCTCAGGGGCTCTGGAAACACCATATATTTT
CAWRTLRGSGNTIYF
>TRBJ1-5|TRBV28|NA|NA
TGTGCCAGCAGTGCCACAAGGGCGAGAAATCAGCCCCAGCATTTT
CASSATRARNQPQHF
>TRBJ1-2|TRBV27|TRBD1|NA
TGTGCCAGCAGTTTAAGGGGGCTAGGGGCAAACTATGGCTACACCTTC
CASSLRGLGANYGYTF
>TRBJ1-1|TRBV2|NA|few
TGTGCCACCTACAGGGTACCGAACACTGAAGCTTTCTTT
CATYRVPNTEAFF
>TRBJ1-1|TRBV6-5|NA|NA
TGTGCCAGCCGGTTAAGGGGGAACACTGAAGCTTTCTTT
CASRLRGNTEAFF
>TRBJ2-3|TRBV6-1|NA|NA
TGTGCCAGCAGTGATGCAGGGTCGGGCACAGATACGCAGTATTTT
CASSDAGSGTDTQYF
>TRBJ2-2|TRBV13|NA|once
TGTGCCAGCAGCTTACGGCGGTTGGGGACCGGGGAGCTGTTTTTT
CASSLRRLGTGELFF
>TRBJ1-1|TRBV5-1|NA|NA
TGCGCCAGCAGCTTGGCCAACGGCAGGAACACTGAAGCTTTCTTT
CASSLANGRNTEAFF
>TRBJ1-1|TRBV5-5|NA|NA
TGTGCCAGCAGTTTCCCAACTAACACTGAAGCTTTCTTT
CASSFPTNTEAFF
>TRBJ2-5|TRBV4-3|NA|NA
TGCGCCAGCAGCCAAGACAGCCAAGAGACCCAGTACTTC
CASSQDSQETQYF
>TRBJ2-1|TRBV6-4|TRBD2|NA
TGTGCCAGCATTCCCCAGCGGGGGGGGTTCTACAATGAGCAGTTCTTC
CASIPQRGGFYNEQFF